The entry below gives a single TCR beta chain sequence along with its context. The data originate from a study of blood T cell repertoires in COVID-19. On the study more broadly: The samples span acute and convalescent COVID-19 from the United States, Italy and Spain.

Patients in Seattle were enrolled during active infection, then followed longitudinally. With 2 bases removed from V and 9 bases from J, the gap between germline ends came to 7 bases. The CDR3 consists of 11 residues. Authors' data handling: Amplification with reference gene primers provided the estimates of nucleated cell counts. The data were produced by immunoSEQ multiplex PCR, yet TCRdb's version contains in-frame clones alone and is incomplete. V and J calls and clone size are given by that table; D and trimming were obtained from the DNA. The data show under 200,000 clones, roughly 77% seen once.

Input material: peripheral blood. The sequence was collected from a woman aged 40 to 50 with COVID-19, enrolled during active disease. The chain combines TRBV12-3 or TRBV12-4 with TRBJ1-1, with D possibly matching TRBD1 (6 bases). This chain's CDR3 is CASSLTGKAFF. The CDR3 coding sequence is TGTGCCAGCAGTTTAACAGGGAAAGCTTTCTTT.